This TCR beta chain was captured by sequencing in a study of chemoradiotherapy in HPV16-positive cancers. V was pared by 3 bases and J by 3 bases, with 12 bases between. This CDR3 is built from 15 residues. Germline loops: CDR1 LNHNV, CDR2 YYDKDF (reference sequence). Generated by immunoSEQ multiplex PCR, the TCRdb table keeps only in-frame clones and is missing some. This sample has around 7,100 clones, with about 74% found just once. The TCR sequence derives from a human donor with HPV-associated anogenital cancer. V usage is TRBV15 and J usage is TRBJ1-5; D gene ambiguous. The sequencing here drew on tumor tissue, taken from a patient who underwent chemoradiotherapy. CDR3 nucleotides: TGTGCCACCAGCAGGGCTGGCCCGAACAATCAGCCCCAGCATTTT. Its translation: CATSRAGPNNQPQHF.